This note documents a single T cell receptor (beta chain) sequence. Its cognate antigen is unknown. These data are taken from a study of T-cell memory formation after mild COVID-19. Overall study: Most TCR clusters belonged to a single donor. The study, taken as a whole, reports: Later expanders leaned CD4+, whereas clones that contracted between day 15 and 85 were balanced CD4/CD8. Among contracting clones, CD4+ were mainly CM/EM and CD8+ enriched in EMRA.

Per the germline V gene, CDR1 is MNHEY and CDR2 is SVGAGI. The ends lost 6 bases at V and 4 bases at J; junction bases unmatched: 9. The CDR3 loop spans 15 amino acids. Employing constant-segment primers, 5'RACE generated TCR alpha and TCR beta cDNA libraries bearing sample barcodes and UMIs. TCRdb analysed the 5' RACE reads with MiXCR anew, one entry per CDR3 protein. The sample holds about 470,000 distinct CDR3 sequences, 15% to 20% seen once. Sequenced sample: PBMCs or a T cell subset sorted from them (not recorded which). The sequence came from an adult woman who had mild COVID-19 (a few samples of this study predate the infection). Cell type and time point are not known. J is TRBJ2-3 and V is TRBV6-5; 8 positions match TRBD2. The CDR3 loop is CASSPRAGASDTQYF. CDR3 coding DNA: TGTGCCAGCAGCCCCCGAGCGGGAGCGTCAGATACGCAGTATTTT.